Here is one T cell receptor beta chain with its context. Its target is unknown. Here immunoSEQ multiplex PCR was the method, and the copy in TCRdb shows in-frame clones only, minus some. Recorded here are some 31,000 clones, none singletons. The sample is drawn from a study of T cells after posttransplantation cyclophosphamide. V lost 7 bases to trimming and J lost 1 base; unmatched junction nucleotides: 4. The CDR3 has 14 amino acids. Germline V gene data show CDR1 as MNHNS and CDR2 as SASEGT. Study conclusions and caveats: Blood and skin or GI T cell repertoires showed limited TRB overlap. Recipient CMV seropositivity and CMV reactivation strongly tracked TRB clonality. Donor CD8+ memory clones often dominated recipient blood repertoires at later times.

V and J are TRBV6-1 and TRBJ2-5; TRBD1 agrees at 9 bases. Material for sequencing was PBMCs. This TCR derives from a woman aged 25 to 45 in good health and a related stem cell transplant donor. This chain's CDR3 is CASNGQGSQETQYF. CDR3 in DNA: TGTGCCAGCAACGGACAGGGGAGCCAAGAGACCCAGTACTTC.